These 12 T cell receptor beta chains came from one sample sequenced in a study of blood T cell repertoires in COVID-19. Produced via immunoSEQ multiplex PCR; TCRdb's table is partial and in-frame only. The data show 35,000 to 45,000 clones, with 75% to 80% seen just once and 8.5% held by the top ten. The material sequenced was peripheral blood. The origin of the receptors is a man aged 70-80 years with active or convalescent COVID-19.

The chain employs TRBV7-9 and TRBJ2-7; 7 positions agree with TRBD2. Trimming cost V 5 bases and J 6 bases; bases outside gene matches: 13. Germline-derived CDR1 and CDR2 are SEHNR and FQNEAQ (reference sequence). The CDR3 has 15 amino acids. CDR3 sequence: CASSNPPGGRREQYF. Here the CDR3 DNA reads TGTGCCAGCAGCAACCCACCGGGGGGTCGGCGCGAGCAGTACTTC.

There are a few counts of this clone. The chain combines TRBV24-1 with TRBJ1-1, with 11 nucleotides matching TRBD1. Germline lookup yields CDR1 KGHDR and CDR2 SFDVKD. This CDR3 has 15 residues. The ends lost 11 bases at V and 2 bases at J; junction bases unmatched: 9. CDR3 sequence (DNA): TGTGCCAGCAGCTCTGGACAGGGGGCAAACACTGAAGCTTTCTTT. As protein: CASSSGQGANTEAFF.

The chain recombines TRBV6-1 with TRBJ2-7; the D gene is possibly TRBD2 (6 bases). V lost 3 bases and J 0 bases, leaving 12 bases between the germline ends. The CDR3 consists of 15 residues. CDR1 and CDR2 from the germline V gene are MNHNS and SASEGT. The CDR3 DNA reads TGTGCCAGCAGTGACCCCGGGGGATACTCCTACGAGCAGTACTTC. Protein product: CASSDPGGYSYEQYF.

The CDR3 DNA reads as TGTGCCAGCAGCCAAGAATTAATGGGAGGAAATACGCAGTATTTT. Translated, it gives CASSQELMGGNTQYF. V gene TRBV14 combines with J gene TRBJ2-3, with TRBD2 as a possible D gene (6 bases). The ends were cut back, 0 bases at V and 7 bases at J, with 14 bases in the middle. CDR3 size: 15 residues. The germline V gene encodes CDR1 SGHDN and CDR2 FVKESK.

The chain uses TRBV6-5 and TRBJ1-4, with 7 bases lining up with TRBD1. Germline V gene lookup returns CDR1 MNHEY and CDR2 SVGAGI. Losses at the gene ends were 2 bases for V and 6 bases for J; bases not matched to a gene: 6. The length of the CDR3 is 15 residues. The CDR3 coding sequence is TGTGCCAGCAGTTACCAAGAGGGGGCGGATGAAAAACTGTTTTTT. It is translated as CASSYQEGADEKLFF.

J is TRBJ2-2 and V is TRBV5-1; a possible D gene is TRBD2 (5 bases). CDR1 and CDR2 (germline): SGHRS, YFSETQ. The CDR3 has 14 residues. V lost 2 bases and J 1 base, leaving 6 bases between the germline ends. The DNA for the CDR3 is TGCGCCAGCAGCTTTAGCGAGAACACCGGGGAGCTGTTTTTT. Translated, it gives CASSFSENTGELFF.

The gene calls are TRBV2 and TRBJ1-2; D is unclear. This CDR3 is 13 amino acids long. The germline V and J ends were trimmed by 4 bases and 5 bases, with 11 bases remaining between them. CDR1 and CDR2 from the germline V gene are SNHLY and FYNNEI. CDR3 in DNA: TGTGCCAGCAGTGTAACGGACTTATATGGCTACACCTTC. This sequence encodes CASSVTDLYGYTF.

The V gene is TRBV5-5, the J gene TRBJ2-5; perhaps TRBD1 as D (5 bases). The CDR3 sequence is 13 residues long. The germline V and J ends were trimmed by 0 bases and 5 bases, with 8 bases remaining between them. In germline, CDR1 is SGHKS, CDR2 YYEKEE (reference sequence). The chain's CDR3 is CASSLVSGETQYF. The CDR3 DNA reads TGTGCCAGCAGCTTGGTTTCAGGGGAGACCCAGTACTTC.

Points on this clone: Within the sample, other DNA sequences also encode this same CDR3. V and J are TRBV6-5 and TRBJ1-1, with a tentative D call TRBD1 (6 bases). V shed 5 bases and J shed 3 bases, with 13 bases lying between them. Germline V gives CDR1 MNHEY, CDR2 SVGAGI. The CDR3 length is 14 residues. CDR3 amino acids: CASSPDRGHTEAFF. The CDR3 coding sequence is TGTGCCAGCAGTCCGGACAGAGGACACACTGAAGCTTTCTTT.

J is TRBJ2-7 and V is TRBV9, with 8 positions matching TRBD1. V lost 4 bases to trimming and J lost 5 bases; unmatched junction nucleotides: 17. This CDR3 is built from 17 residues. Germline values: CDR1 SGDLS, CDR2 YYNGEE. CDR3 sequence: CASSPHPDRGGQNEQYF. CDR3 coding DNA: TGTGCCAGCAGCCCACACCCAGACAGGGGCGGTCAAAACGAGCAGTACTTC.

CDR3: CASSLPGENHGYTF. As DNA, the CDR3 is TGTGCCAGCAGTTTACCAGGGGAGAACCATGGCTACACCTTC. The chain couples TRBV28 to TRBJ1-2; tentatively, D is TRBD1 (6 bases). V gave up 2 bases and J gave up 6 bases, with 13 bases separating them. In germline, CDR1 is MDHEN, CDR2 SYDVKM. The CDR3 spans 14 residues.

The CDR3 reads CASSKSGTVNTEAFF. The CDR3 bases are TGCGCCAGCAGCAAGTCCGGGACAGTGAACACTGAAGCTTTCTTT. The gene calls are TRBV5-1 and TRBJ1-1; 7 bases align to TRBD1. After removal of 4 bases from V and 0 bases from J, the junction contained 6 bases not matched to a gene. Germline lookup yields CDR1 SGHRS and CDR2 YFSETQ. The CDR3 has 15 residues.